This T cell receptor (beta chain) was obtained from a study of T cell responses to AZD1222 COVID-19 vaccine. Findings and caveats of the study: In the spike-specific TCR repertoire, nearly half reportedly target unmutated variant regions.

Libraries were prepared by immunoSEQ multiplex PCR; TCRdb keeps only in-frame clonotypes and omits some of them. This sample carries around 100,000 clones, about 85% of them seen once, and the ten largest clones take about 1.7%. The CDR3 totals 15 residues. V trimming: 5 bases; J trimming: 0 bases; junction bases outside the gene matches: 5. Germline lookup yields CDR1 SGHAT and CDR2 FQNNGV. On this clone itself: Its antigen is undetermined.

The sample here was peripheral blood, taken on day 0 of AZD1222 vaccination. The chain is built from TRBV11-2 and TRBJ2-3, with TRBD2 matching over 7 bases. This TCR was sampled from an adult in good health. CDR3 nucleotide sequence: TGTGCCAGCAGCGATAGCGGGTTTAGCACAGATACGCAGTATTTT. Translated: CASSDSGFSTDTQYF.